This T cell receptor beta chain was observed in a study of T cell clusters in autoimmune cytopenias. Frequency places this clonotype as medium-sized (0.01 to 0.1%). TRB rearrangements were amplified by touch-down multiplex PCR with mixed TRB-A/B primers. TCRdb re-called the multiplex PCR reads and catalogs CDR3 proteins one per entry, DNA excluded. This repertoire includes about 5,300 distinct CDR3 sequences. TRB amplification used 250 ng of peripheral blood genomic DNA. The CDR3 is made up of 15 amino acids. Germline CDR1 LNHDA, CDR2 SQIVND (reference sequence). This same sample was also taken into another study, of T cell repertoires in aging, cancer and after chemotherapy. As that study records: Six age groups, ranging from 30 or younger to 70 or older, included the donors.

The J gene is TRBJ2-2, the V gene TRBV19; the TCRdb D gene call, TRBD1, has no DNA to confirm it. Material for sequencing was peripheral blood. The sequence was obtained from a human donor in good health. The CDR3 sequence is CASSFGGQYTGELFF.